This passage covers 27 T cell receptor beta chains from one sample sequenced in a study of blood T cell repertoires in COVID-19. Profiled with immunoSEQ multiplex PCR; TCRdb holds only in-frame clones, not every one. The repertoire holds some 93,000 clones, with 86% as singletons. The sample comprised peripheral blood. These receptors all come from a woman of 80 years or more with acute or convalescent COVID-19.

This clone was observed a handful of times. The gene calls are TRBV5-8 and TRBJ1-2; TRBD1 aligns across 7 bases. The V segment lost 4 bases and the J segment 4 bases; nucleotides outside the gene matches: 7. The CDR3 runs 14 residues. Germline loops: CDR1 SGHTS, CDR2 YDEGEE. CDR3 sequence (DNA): TGTGCCAGCAGCACCGGACAGGAGGGCTATGGCTACACCTTC. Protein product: CASSTGQEGYGYTF.

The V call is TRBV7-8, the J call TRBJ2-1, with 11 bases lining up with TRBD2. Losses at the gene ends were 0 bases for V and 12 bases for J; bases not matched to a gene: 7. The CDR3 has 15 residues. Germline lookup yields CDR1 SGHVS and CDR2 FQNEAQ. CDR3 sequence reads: CASSLALAGASLQFF. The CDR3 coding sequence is TGTGCCAGCAGCTTAGCACTAGCGGGGGCTTCGCTGCAGTTCTTC.

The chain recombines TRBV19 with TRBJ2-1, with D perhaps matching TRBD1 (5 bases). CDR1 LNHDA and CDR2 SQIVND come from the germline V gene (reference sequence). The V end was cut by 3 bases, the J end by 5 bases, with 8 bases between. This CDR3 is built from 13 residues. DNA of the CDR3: TGTGCCAGTAGTATTTCCAGGGACAATGAGCAGTTCTTC. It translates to CASSISRDNEQFF.

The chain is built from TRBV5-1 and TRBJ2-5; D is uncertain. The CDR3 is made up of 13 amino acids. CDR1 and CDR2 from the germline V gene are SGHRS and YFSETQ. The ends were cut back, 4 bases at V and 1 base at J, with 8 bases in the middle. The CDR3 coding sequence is TGCGCCAGCAGCGCAGGTCCCCAAGAGACCCAGTACTTC. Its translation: CASSAGPQETQYF.

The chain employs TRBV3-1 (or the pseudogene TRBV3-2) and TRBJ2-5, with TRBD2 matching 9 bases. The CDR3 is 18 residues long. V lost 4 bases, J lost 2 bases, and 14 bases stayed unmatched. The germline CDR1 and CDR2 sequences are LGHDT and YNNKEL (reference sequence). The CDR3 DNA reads TGTGCCAGCAGCCTCAAAAAGGGGCTAGCGGGGACTCAAGAGACCCAGTACTTC. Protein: CASSLKKGLAGTQETQYF.

In DNA form, the CDR3 reads TGTGCCAGCAGTATGACAGGGGACGGCTACACCTTC. The encoded protein is CASSMTGDGYTF. The rearrangement links TRBV27 to TRBJ1-2; 8 bases are a match to TRBD1. Germline V gene sequence: CDR1 MNHEY, CDR2 SMNVEV (reference sequence). This CDR3 contains 12 residues. Trimming cost V 5 bases and J 8 bases; bases outside gene matches: 4.

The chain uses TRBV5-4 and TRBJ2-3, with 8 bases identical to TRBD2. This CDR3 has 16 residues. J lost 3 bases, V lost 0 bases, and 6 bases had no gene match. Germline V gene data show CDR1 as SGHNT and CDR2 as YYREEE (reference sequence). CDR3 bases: TGTGCCAGCAGCTTGGGAGCGGGGGCGGAGACAGATACGCAGTATTTT. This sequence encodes CASSLGAGAETDTQYF.

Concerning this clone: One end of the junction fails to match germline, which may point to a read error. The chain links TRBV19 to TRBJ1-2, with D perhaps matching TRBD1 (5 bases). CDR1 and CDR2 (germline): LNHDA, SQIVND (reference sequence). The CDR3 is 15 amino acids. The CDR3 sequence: CASSVDLGANYGYTF. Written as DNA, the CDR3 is TGTGCCAGTAGTGTAGATCTTGGGGCGAACTATGGCTACACCTTC.

CDR3 region: CASSLGGKNTEAFF. Written as DNA, the CDR3 is TGTGCCAGCAGCTTAGGCGGCAAGAACACTGAAGCTTTCTTT. This chain connects TRBV7-2 to TRBJ1-1; the D is unclear. Germline-derived CDR1 and CDR2 are SGHTA and FQGNSA. This CDR3 contains 14 residues. The ends were cut back, 1 base at V and 1 base at J, with 7 bases in the middle.

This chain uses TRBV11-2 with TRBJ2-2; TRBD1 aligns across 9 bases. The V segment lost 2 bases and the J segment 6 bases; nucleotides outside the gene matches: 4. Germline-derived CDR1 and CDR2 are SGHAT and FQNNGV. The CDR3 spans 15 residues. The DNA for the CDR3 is TGTGCCAGCAGCTTACGGGACAGGGAGGCCGGGGAGCTGTTTTTT. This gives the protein CASSLRDREAGELFF.

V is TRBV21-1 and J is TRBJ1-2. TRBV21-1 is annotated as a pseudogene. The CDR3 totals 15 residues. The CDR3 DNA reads TGTGCCAGCAGCGGTCCCCCGGGATCGGGCTATGGCTACACCTTC. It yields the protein CASSGPPGSGYGYTF.

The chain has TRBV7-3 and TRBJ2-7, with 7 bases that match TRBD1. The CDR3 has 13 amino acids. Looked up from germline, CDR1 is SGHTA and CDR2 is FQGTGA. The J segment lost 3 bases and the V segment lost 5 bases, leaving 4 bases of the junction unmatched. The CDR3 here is CASSRRQGYEQYF. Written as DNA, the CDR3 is TGTGCCAGCAGCCGTCGACAGGGCTACGAGCAGTACTTC.

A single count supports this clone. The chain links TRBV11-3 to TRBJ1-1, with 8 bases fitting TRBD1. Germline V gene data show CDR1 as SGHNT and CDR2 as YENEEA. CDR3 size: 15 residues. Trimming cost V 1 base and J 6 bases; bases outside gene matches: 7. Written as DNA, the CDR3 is TGTGCCAGCAGCTTAGGGCAGGGGGCGAGGGCTGAAGCTTTCTTT. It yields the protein CASSLGQGARAEAFF.

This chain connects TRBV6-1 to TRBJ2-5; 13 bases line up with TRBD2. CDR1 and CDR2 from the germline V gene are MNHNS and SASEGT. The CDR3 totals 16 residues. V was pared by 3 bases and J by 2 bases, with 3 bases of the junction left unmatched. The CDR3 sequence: CASSEPGLAGQETQYF. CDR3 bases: TGTGCCAGCAGTGAGCCGGGACTAGCGGGACAAGAGACCCAGTACTTC.

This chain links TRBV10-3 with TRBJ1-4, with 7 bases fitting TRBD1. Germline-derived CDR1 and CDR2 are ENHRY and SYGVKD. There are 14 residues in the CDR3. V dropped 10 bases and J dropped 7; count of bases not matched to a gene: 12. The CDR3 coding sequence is TGTGCCAGCCGACAGGGAATGAGTGGTGAAAAACTGTTTTTT. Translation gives CASRQGMSGEKLFF.

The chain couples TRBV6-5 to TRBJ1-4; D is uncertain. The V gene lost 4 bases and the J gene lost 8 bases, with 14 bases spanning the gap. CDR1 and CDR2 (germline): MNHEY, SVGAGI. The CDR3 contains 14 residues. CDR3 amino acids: CASSSDTKREKLFF. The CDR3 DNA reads TGTGCCAGCAGTTCCGACACGAAGAGAGAAAAACTGTTTTTT.

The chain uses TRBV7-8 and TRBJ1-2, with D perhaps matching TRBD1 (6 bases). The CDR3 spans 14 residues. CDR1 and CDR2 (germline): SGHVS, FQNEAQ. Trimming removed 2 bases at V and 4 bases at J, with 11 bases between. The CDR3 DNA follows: TGTGCCAGCAGCTTAACGACAGGTGTCTATGGCTACACCTTC. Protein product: CASSLTTGVYGYTF.

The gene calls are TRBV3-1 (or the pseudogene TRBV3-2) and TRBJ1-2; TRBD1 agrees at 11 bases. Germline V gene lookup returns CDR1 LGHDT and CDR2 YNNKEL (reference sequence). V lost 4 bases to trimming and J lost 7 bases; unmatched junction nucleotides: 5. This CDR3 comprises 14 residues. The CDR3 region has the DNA TGTGCCAGCAGCCCCCGGGACAGGGGGGTTGGCTACACCTTC. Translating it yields CASSPRDRGVGYTF.

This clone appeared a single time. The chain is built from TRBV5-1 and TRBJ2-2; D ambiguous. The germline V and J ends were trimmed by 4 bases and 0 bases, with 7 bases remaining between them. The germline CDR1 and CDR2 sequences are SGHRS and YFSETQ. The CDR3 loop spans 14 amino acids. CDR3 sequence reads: CASSLRANTGELFF. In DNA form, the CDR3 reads TGCGCCAGCAGCCTACGGGCGAACACCGGGGAGCTGTTTTTT.

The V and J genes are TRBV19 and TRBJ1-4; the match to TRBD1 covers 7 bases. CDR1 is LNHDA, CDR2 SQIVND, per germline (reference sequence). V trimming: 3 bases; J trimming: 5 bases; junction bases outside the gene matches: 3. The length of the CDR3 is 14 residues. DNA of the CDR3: TGTGCCAGTAGTATGGACAGGATAAATGAAAAACTGTTTTTT. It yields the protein CASSMDRINEKLFF.

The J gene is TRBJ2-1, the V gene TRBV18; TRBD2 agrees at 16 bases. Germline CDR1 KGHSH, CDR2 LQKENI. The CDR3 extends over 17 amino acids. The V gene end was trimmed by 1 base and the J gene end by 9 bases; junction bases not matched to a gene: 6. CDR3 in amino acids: CASSPQGLAGGPGEQFF. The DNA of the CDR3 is TGTGCCAGCTCACCACAGGGACTAGCGGGGGGGCCAGGTGAGCAGTTCTTC.

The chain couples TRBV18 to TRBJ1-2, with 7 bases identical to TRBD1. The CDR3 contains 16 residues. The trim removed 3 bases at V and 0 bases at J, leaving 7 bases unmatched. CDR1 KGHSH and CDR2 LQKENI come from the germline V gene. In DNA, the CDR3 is TGTGCCAGCTCACCGCCGGGACAGCCTTCTAACTATGGCTACACCTTC. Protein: CASSPPGQPSNYGYTF.

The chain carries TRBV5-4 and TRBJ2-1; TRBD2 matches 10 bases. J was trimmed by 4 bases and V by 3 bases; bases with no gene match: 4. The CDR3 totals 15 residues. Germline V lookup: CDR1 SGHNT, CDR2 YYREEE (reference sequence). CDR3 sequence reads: CASSSLAGGYNEQFF. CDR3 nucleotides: TGTGCCAGCAGCTCCTTAGCGGGGGGATACAATGAGCAGTTCTTC.

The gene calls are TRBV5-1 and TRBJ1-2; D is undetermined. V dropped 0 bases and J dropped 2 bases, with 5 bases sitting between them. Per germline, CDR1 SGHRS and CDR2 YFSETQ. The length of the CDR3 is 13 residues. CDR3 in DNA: TGCGCCAGCAGCTTGGAACAGAACTATGGCTACACCTTC. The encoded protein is CASSLEQNYGYTF.

This CDR3 is CASSPTGAANYGYTF. The CDR3 bases are TGCGCCAGCAGCCCGACAGGGGCAGCTAACTATGGCTACACCTTC. The chain employs TRBV5-1 and TRBJ1-2; 8 bases align to TRBD1. Germline lookup yields CDR1 SGHRS and CDR2 YFSETQ. This CDR3 is 15 amino acids long. The V and J ends lost 4 bases and 0 bases, in that order; junction bases with no gene match: 5.

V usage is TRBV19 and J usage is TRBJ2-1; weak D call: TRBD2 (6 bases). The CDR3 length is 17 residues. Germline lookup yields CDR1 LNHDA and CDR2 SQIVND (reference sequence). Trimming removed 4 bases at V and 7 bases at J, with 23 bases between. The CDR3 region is CASSRRGPKVVKNEQFF. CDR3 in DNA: TGTGCCAGTAGTAGGAGGGGCCCCAAGGTAGTTAAGAATGAGCAGTTCTTC.

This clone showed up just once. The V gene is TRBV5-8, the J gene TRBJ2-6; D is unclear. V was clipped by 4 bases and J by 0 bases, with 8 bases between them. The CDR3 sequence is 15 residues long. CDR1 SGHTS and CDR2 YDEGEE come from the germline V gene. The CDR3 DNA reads TGTGCCAGCAGCACCGGTAACTCTGGGGCCAACGTCCTGACTTTC. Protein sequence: CASSTGNSGANVLTF.